This T cell receptor (beta chain) was recovered during a study of T cells in Graves' hyperthyroidism and ophthalmopathy. From RNA transcripts, TCR beta CDR3 regions were amplified. First-round RT-PCR targeting the TCR CDR3 was performed with the HTBI primer set. Using its own MiXCR run on the multiplex PCR reads, TCRdb lists one record per CDR3 protein. The sample contains 500,000 to 650,000 distinct CDR3 sequences, roughly 15% of which appear only once. This clonotype came up many times. Its antigen is not known. Whole-study results and caveats: Blood held most thyroid clonotypes expanded above 0.001 frequency.

Germline assignment: CDR1 SGHRS and CDR2 YFSETQ. The CDR3 loop spans 17 amino acids. The V and J ends lost 6 bases and 2 bases respectively, with 23 bases between them. It was uncontrolled infection, other autoimmune disease, pregnancy or lactation that excluded patients. Sequenced material: blood. The source of this sequence is a woman in her thirties or forties with Graves' hyperthyroidism. This chain connects TRBV5-1 to TRBJ1-2, with no clear D. The CDR3 reads CASKVQWAQNLNYGYTF. CDR3 coding DNA: TGCGCCAGCAAAGTACAGTGGGCACAAAACCTCAACTATGGCTACACCTTC. The whole variable domain, remainder taken from reference TRBV5-1 and TRBJ1-2, is KAGVTQTPRYLIKTRGQQVTLSCSPISGHRSVSWYQQTPGQGLQFLFEYFSETQRNKGNFPGRFSGRQFSNSRSEMNVSTLELGDSALYLCASKVQWAQNLNYGYTFGSGTRLTVV.